A single sample gave rise to the 9 T cell receptor delta chains below, sequenced in a study of γδ T cells in repeated Plasmodium falciparum infection. Gammadelta T cells were flow-sorted from PBMC into Vgamma9/Vdelta2+ and Vdelta2-negative populations for bulk analysis. TCRdb re-called the multiplex PCR reads through CATT. The table includes around 57,000 delta-chain clones, approximately 1.5% detected once. Sequencing used gamma-delta T cells from blood. Receptor source: a pool of human donors (malaria-infected and uninfected, not separated).

The sample holds many counts of this clone. This chain links TRDV1 with TRDJ1, with TRDD3 identical over 12 bases. TCRdb records no J gene; here it was assigned by comparing the DNA to germline. V lost 5 bases and J lost 7; bases outside the gene matches: 26. Germline lookup yields CDR1 TSWWSYY and CDR2 QGS. The CDR3 loop spans 21 amino acids. CDR3 coding DNA: TGTGCTCTTGGGTTCAGGAACCGCTTAGCCCTTACTGGGGGATACTGGGGTAAACTCATCTTT. This sequence encodes CALGFRNRLALTGGYWGKLIF.

With regard to this clone: A single base is all that separates this from a far larger clone, so a read error is likely. Additional DNA sequences in this sample encode the identical CDR3. The rearrangement uses TRDV1 and TRDJ1; TRDD3 agrees at 11 bases. No J gene was available from TCRdb, and it was assigned here by a germline match of the DNA. The CDR3 loop spans 24 amino acids. Germline V lookup: CDR1 TSWWSYY, CDR2 QGS. CDR3 sequence reads: CALGDPGRLPRSGGYPRHRDKLIF. The DNA of the CDR3 is TGTGCTCTCGGGGATCCCGGACGCCTTCCCCGGTCTGGGGGATACCCTCGACACCGGGATAAACTCATCTTT.

Remarks on this clone: The mismatch at residue 14 between this DNA's translation and the TCRdb protein of a much larger clone likely reflects a read error; the protein shown is translated from the DNA. The V call is TRDV1, the J call TRDJ1; no reliable D call. This CDR3 spans 18 amino acids. Germline loops: CDR1 TSWWSYY, CDR2 QGS. Written as DNA, the CDR3 is TGTGCTCTTGGGGAAACGGGAACGGTCGTACAAAACACCGGTAAACTCATCTTT. It translates to CALGETGTVVQNTGKLIF.

Many counts were recorded for this clone. TCRdb has a much larger clone's protein, which differs at residue 10 from the translation of this DNA, likely because of a read error; what is shown is the protein translated from the DNA. This sequence joins TRDV2 and TRDJ1, with 10 bases fitting TRDD3. The CDR3 sequence is 16 residues long. Germline V gene lookup returns CDR1 GEAIGNYY and CDR2 EKD. V shed 4 bases, J shed 7 bases, and the junction held 14 bases outside the gene matches. The CDR3 region has the DNA TGTGCCTGTGATCGGGTACTGGGGGATCCCTCCCTTAAACTCATCTTT. Translation gives CACDRVLGDPSLKLIF.

The sample holds many counts of this clone. The TCRdb record carries a much larger clone's protein, which differs from this DNA's translation at residue 17; a read error is the likely cause, and the protein listed here is the DNA translation. The chain uses TRDV2 and TRDJ1; tentatively, D is TRDD3 (5 bases). This CDR3 is 18 amino acids long. Germline assignment: CDR1 GEAIGNYY and CDR2 EKD. The CDR3 DNA reads TGTGCCTGTGACACATCTACGACCTGGGCCCCGTACACCGATAAACTCACCTTT. This codes for CACDTSTTWAPYTDKLTF.

Concerning this clone itself: The TCRdb protein comes from a much larger clone and disagrees with this DNA's translation at residue 14, likely due to a read error; the protein given here is derived from the DNA. The J gene is TRDJ3, the V gene TRDV2, with 12 positions matching TRDD3. The J gene, missing from TCRdb, was assigned here through DNA to germline matching. The CDR3 is made up of 21 amino acids. With 3 bases clipped from V and 5 bases from J, the junction kept 16 bases outside the gene matches. Germline V CDR1 and CDR2: GEAIGNYY, EKD. The DNA of the CDR3 is TGTGCCTGTGACTCTACCTTACTGGGGGATACTAGGTCCCGGGACACCCGACAGATGTTTTTC. Translated: CACDSTLLGDTRSRDTRQMFF.

This clone was detected ten times or more. The translation of this DNA and the TCRdb protein of a much larger clone differ at residue 15, probably owing to a read error; the protein shown here is translated from the DNA. The chain combines TRDV1 with TRDJ1; 9 bases fit TRDD3. The CDR3 sequence is 17 residues long. Germline loops: CDR1 TSWWSYY, CDR2 QGS. CDR3 loop: CALGELRAGGLRYKPIF. CDR3 in DNA: TGTGCTCTTGGGGAGCTACGTGCTGGGGGATTAAGATATAAACCCATCTTT.

As to this clone: This DNA translates differently at residue 11 from the TCRdb protein, which is that of a much larger clone; a read error is likely, and the protein shown is the DNA's own translation. The chain couples TRDV1 to TRDJ3, with 9 bases that match TRDD2. Germline values: CDR1 TSWWSYY, CDR2 QGS. Losses at the gene ends were 5 bases for V and 0 bases for J; bases not matched to a gene: 23. The CDR3 covers 24 residues. The CDR3 sequence is CALGPIPFLRIGGLYSWDTRQMFF. The CDR3 DNA reads as TGTGCTCTTGGGCCCATCCCCTTCCTACGAATTGGGGGACTGTACTCCTGGGACACCCGACAGATGTTTTTC.

In its sample, this clone was seen a few times. A far larger clone is a single base away, which makes a read error likely. Other DNA sequences of this sample code for an identical CDR3. The rearrangement joins TRDV1 to TRDJ3, with D uncertain. The J gene is not listed in TCRdb, so it was assigned here from a DNA match to germline. Trimming pared 0 bases from V and 2 bases from J, leaving 17 bases between. Germline V gives CDR1 TSWWSYY, CDR2 QGS. The CDR3 sequence is 20 residues long. CDR3 region: CALGELGCPLQTWDTRQMFF. The CDR3 coding sequence is TGTGCTCTTGGGGAACTAGGCTGCCCCCTCCAAACCTGGGACACCCGACAGATGTTTTTC.